Following are 6 T cell receptor beta chains from one sample sequenced in a study of OX40 agonist ivuxolimab in advanced cancers. Libraries were prepared through the immunoSEQ multiplex PCR assay. Held by TCRdb, this immuneACCESS table contains in-frame sequences only and omits some clones. Under half of the omission traces to an unresolved V gene where checked; the cause of the rest is unknown. The sample table holds about 83,000 clones, of which less than 95% were seen once. The ten largest clones represent 8.4% of the sample. Specimen: CD4+ or CD8+ T cells sorted from blood, collected in a trial of the OX40 agonist ivuxolimab. These receptors came from an adult with an advanced solid tumor such as melanoma, head and neck, liver or kidney cancer.

J is TRBJ2-7 and V is TRBV18; perhaps D is TRBD1 or TRBD2 (6 bases each). V shed 2 bases and J shed 6 bases, with 17 bases lying between them. The length of the CDR3 is 15 residues. Germline loops: CDR1 KGHSH, CDR2 LQKENI. CDR3 amino acids: CASSPAANEGGEQYV. The CDR3 bases are TGTGCCAGCTCACCAGCCGCTAACGAGGGGGGCGAGCAGTACGTC.

This chain uses TRBV4-3 with TRBJ2-3; 8 bases agree with TRBD2. After removal of 4 bases from V and 4 bases from J, the junction contained 13 bases not matched to a gene. CDR1 and CDR2 (germline): LGHNA, YSLEER. The CDR3 is made up of 17 amino acids. The CDR3 nucleotides read TGCGCCAGCAGCCTCTTCGGGAGGGGGAGGGGGGCAGATACGCAGTATTTT. It encodes CASSLFGRGRGADTQYF.

The gene calls are TRBV4-3 and TRBJ2-1; 13 bases match TRBD2. The length of the CDR3 is 16 residues. Germline lookup yields CDR1 LGHNA and CDR2 YSLEER. Losses at the gene ends were 4 bases for V and 9 bases for J; bases not matched to a gene: 9. CDR3 bases: TGCGCCAGCAGCCCAGAAACTAGCGGGAGGGTTCGTGAGCAGTTCTTC. It translates to CASSPETSGRVREQFF.

This chain uses TRBV19 with TRBJ1-5, with a possible D match to TRBD1 (5 bases). V was shortened by 3 bases and J by 3 bases, with 9 bases between the two germline ends. Germline V gives CDR1 LNHDA, CDR2 SQIVND (reference sequence). The CDR3 has 14 residues. The CDR3, as DNA: TGTGCCAGTAGTATCCGGGACTACAATCAGCCCCAGCATTTT. It codes for CASSIRDYNQPQHF.

The J gene is TRBJ1-2, the V gene TRBV30; unclear D gene. The CDR3 is 15 amino acids. Trimming cost V 2 bases and J 0 bases, with 13 bases left between them. CDR1 and CDR2 from the germline V gene are GTSNPN and SVGIG (reference sequence). CDR3 loop: CAWSPLASPNYGYTF. CDR3 in DNA: TGTGCCTGGAGTCCCCTCGCTTCCCCTAACTATGGCTACACCTTC. Drawing the rest from reference TRBV30 and TRBJ1-2, the complete variable domain is SQTIHQWPATLVQPVGSPLSLECTVEGTSNPNLYWYRQAAGRGLQLLFYSVGIGQISSEVPQNLSASRPQDRQFILSSKKLLLSDSGFYLCAWSPLASPNYGYTFGSGTRLTVV.

The gene calls are TRBV5-1 and TRBJ2-3; 13 nucleotides match TRBD2. CDR1 and CDR2 (germline): SGHRS, YFSETQ. The CDR3 extends over 18 amino acids. V was clipped by 4 bases and J by 2 bases; unmatched bases: 10. CDR3: CASSTGLAGVKSTDTQYF. The DNA for the CDR3 is TGCGCCAGCAGCACAGGACTAGCGGGAGTTAAATCCACAGATACGCAGTATTTT.